This T cell receptor beta chain was sequenced for a study of T cell responses to AZD1222 COVID-19 vaccine. Study overall: Pooled samples include second doses given at about 4 or 12 weeks.

Study-wide results and caveats: Following two doses of AZD1222, Spike-specific TCR breadth and depth rose. Unmutated variant regions reportedly attract nearly half of all spike-specific TCRs.

As for this clone: Antigen unknown.

TCRdb's copy holds only in-frame clones and misses some; the assay was immunoSEQ multiplex PCR. The repertoire holds 100,000 to 150,000 clones, with about 89% as singletons. Trimming at V came to 6 bases and at J to 0 bases, leaving 6 bases not matched to a gene. Per the germline V gene, CDR1 is MNHEY and CDR2 is SMNVEV (reference sequence). The CDR3 spans 15 residues. This clonotype originated in an adult in good health. The sample in question was peripheral blood, obtained on day 0 of AZD1222 vaccination. The V and J genes are TRBV27 and TRBJ2-7; 9 bases map to TRBD1. CDR3 nucleotide sequence: TGTGCCAGCAGCCCCGGGACAGGGAGCTCCTACGAGCAGTACTTC. The encoded protein is CASSPGTGSSYEQYF.